Sequencing of this TCR beta chain was carried out in a study of T cell changes during pregnancy in multiple sclerosis. Assay: immunoSEQ multiplex PCR; the TCRdb copy retains only in-frame clones and omits some. The sample has roughly 64,000 clones, around 96% seen once. V lost 8 bases to trimming and J lost 1 base; unmatched junction nucleotides: 8. CDR1 and CDR2 from the germline V gene are ENHRY and SYGVKD. This CDR3 has 15 residues. This sequence joins TRBV10-3 and TRBJ2-3, with 8 bases matching TRBD2. This TCR was sampled from a female donor with multiple sclerosis, enrolled in a pregnancy study. The input for sequencing was CD8+ T cells from peripheral blood mononuclear cells, taken after pregnancy. For the CDR3, the DNA is TGTGCCATCGGGTACGCGACTAGCGGCACAGATACGCAGTATTTT. Amino acid sequence: CAIGYATSGTDTQYF.